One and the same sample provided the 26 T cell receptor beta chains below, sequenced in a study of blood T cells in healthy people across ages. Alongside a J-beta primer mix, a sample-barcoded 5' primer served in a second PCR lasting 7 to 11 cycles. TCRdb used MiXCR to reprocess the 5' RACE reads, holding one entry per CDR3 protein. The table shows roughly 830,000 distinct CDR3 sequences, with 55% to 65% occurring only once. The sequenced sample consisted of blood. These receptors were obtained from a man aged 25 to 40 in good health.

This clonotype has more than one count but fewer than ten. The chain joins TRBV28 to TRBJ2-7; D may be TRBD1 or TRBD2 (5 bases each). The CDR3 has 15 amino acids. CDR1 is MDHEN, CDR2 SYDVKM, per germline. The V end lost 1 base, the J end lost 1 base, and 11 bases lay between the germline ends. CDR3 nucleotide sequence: TGTGCCAGCAGTTTATTCTGGGGGAATTCCTACGAGCAGTACTTC. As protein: CASSLFWGNSYEQYF. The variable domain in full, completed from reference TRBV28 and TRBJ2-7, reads DVKVTQSSRYLVKRTGEKVFLECVQDMDHENMFWYRQDPGLGLRLIYFSYDVKMKEKGDIPEGYSVSREKKERFSLILESASTNQTSMYLCASSLFWGNSYEQYFGPGTRLTVT.

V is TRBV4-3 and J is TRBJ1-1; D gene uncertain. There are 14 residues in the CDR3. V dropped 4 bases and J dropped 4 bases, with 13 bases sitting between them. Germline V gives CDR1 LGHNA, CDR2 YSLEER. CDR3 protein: CASSLGRGSTEAFF. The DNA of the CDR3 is TGCGCCAGCAGCCTTGGACGAGGGAGCACTGAAGCTTTCTTT.

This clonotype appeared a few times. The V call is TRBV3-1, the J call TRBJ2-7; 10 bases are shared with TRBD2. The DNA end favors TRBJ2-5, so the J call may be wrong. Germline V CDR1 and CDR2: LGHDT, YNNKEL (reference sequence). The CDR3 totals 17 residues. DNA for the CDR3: TGTGCCAGCAGCCAAGAGTCGGCACTAGCGGGGAAAGAGACCCAGTACTTC. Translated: CASSQESALAGKETQYF.

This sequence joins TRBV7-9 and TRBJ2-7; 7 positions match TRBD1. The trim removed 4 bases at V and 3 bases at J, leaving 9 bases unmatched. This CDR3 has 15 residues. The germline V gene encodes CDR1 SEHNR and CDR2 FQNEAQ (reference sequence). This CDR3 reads CASSSTRDSHYEQYF. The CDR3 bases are TGTGCCAGCAGCTCAACCCGGGACAGTCACTACGAGCAGTACTTC. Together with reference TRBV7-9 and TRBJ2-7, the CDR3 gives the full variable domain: DTGVSQNPRHKITKRGQNVTFRCDPISEHNRLYWYRQTLGQGPEFLTYFQNEAQLEKSRLLSDRFSAERPKGSFSTLEIQRTEQGDSAMYLCASSSTRDSHYEQYFGPGTRLTVT.

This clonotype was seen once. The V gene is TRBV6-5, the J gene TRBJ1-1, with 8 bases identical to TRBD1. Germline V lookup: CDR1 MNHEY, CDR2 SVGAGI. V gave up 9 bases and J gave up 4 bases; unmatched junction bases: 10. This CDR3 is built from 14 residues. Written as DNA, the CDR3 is TGTGCCAGTAGCCAGGGGACAGGCGTCACTGAAGCTTTCTTT. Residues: CASSQGTGVTEAFF.

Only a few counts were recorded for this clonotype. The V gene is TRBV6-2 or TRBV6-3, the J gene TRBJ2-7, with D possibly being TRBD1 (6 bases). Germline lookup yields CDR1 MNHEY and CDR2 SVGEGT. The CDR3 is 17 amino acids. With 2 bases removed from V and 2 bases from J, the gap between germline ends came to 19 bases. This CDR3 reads CASSYGLARGLTYEQYF. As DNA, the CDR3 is TGTGCCAGCAGTTACGGCCTAGCCAGGGGCTTAACCTACGAGCAGTACTTC.

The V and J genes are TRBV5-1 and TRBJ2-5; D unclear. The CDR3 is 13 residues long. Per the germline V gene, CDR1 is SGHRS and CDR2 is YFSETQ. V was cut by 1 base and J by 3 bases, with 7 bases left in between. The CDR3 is CASSLQAEETQYF. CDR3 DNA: TGCGCCAGCAGCTTGCAGGCAGAAGAGACCCAGTACTTC.

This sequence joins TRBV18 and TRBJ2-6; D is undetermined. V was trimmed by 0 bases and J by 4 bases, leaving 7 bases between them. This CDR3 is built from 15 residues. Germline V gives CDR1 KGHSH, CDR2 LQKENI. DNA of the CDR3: TGTGCCAGCTCACCACCGGTGGCCGGGGCCAACGTCCTGACTTTC. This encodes CASSPPVAGANVLTF.

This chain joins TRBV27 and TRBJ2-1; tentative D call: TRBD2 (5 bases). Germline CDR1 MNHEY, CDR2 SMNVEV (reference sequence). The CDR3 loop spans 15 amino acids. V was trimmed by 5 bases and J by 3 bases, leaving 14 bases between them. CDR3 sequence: CASSQSGRVYNEQFF. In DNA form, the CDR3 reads TGTGCCAGCAGTCAAAGCGGCCGAGTCTACAATGAGCAGTTCTTC.

The CDR3 reads CASSHLQGAKNGYTF. The CDR3 DNA reads TGTGCCAGCAGTCATCTCCAGGGGGCAAAGAATGGCTACACCTTC. V gene TRBV12-3 or TRBV12-4 combines with J gene TRBJ1-2; TRBD1 matches 8 bases. CDR3 length equals 15 residues. Trimming took 5 bases from V and 6 from J; bases not matched to a gene: 11.

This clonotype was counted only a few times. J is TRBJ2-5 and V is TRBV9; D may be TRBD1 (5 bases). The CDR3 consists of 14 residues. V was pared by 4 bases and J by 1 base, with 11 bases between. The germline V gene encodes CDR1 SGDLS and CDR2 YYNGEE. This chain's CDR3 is CASSSDSTQETQYF. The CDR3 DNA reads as TGTGCCAGCAGCAGCGACAGTACCCAAGAGACCCAGTACTTC.

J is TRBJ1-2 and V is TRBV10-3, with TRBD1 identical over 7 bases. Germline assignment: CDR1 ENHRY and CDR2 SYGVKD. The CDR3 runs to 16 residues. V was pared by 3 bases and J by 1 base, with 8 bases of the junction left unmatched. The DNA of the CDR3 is TGTGCCATCAGTGACGACCCGGGACAGAATAACTATGGCTACACCTTC. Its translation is CAISDDPGQNNYGYTF.

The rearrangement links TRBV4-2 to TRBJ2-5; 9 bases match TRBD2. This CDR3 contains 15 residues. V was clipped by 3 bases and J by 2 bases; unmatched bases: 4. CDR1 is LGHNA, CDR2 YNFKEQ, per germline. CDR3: CASSQASGAQETQYF. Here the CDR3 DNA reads TGTGCCAGCAGCCAGGCTAGCGGGGCACAAGAGACCCAGTACTTC.

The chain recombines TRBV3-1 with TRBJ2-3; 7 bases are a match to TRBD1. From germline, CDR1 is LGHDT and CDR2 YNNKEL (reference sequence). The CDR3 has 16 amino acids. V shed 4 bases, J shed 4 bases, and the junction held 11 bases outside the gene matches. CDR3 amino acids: CASSPNRGFGADTQYF. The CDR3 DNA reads TGTGCCAGCAGCCCAAACAGGGGTTTCGGGGCAGATACGCAGTATTTT.

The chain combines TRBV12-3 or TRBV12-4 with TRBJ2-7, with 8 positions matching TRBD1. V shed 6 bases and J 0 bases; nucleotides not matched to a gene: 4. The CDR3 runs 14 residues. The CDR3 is CASRGTGNSYEQYF. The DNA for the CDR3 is TGTGCCAGCAGGGGGACAGGTAACTCCTACGAGCAGTACTTC.

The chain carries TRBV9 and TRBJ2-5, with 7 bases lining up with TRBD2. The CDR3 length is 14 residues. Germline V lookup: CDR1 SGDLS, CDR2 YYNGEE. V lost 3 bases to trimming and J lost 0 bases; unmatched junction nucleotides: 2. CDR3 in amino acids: CASSGGGDQETQYF. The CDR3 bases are TGTGCCAGCAGCGGTGGGGGGGACCAAGAGACCCAGTACTTC.

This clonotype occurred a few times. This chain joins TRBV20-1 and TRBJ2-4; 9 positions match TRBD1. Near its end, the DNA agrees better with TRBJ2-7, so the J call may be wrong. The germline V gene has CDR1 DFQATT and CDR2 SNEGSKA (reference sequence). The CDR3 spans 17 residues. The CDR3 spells CSARDDGTGTGNYEQYF. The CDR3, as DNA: TGCAGTGCTAGAGACGACGGAACCGGGACAGGGAACTACGAGCAGTACTTC.

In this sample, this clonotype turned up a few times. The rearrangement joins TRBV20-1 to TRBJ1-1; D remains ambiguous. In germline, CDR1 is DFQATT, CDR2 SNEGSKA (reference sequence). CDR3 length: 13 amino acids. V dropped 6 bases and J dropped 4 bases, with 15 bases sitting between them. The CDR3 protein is CSATKGLGTEAFF. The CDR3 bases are TGCAGTGCCACTAAGGGCTTGGGCACTGAAGCTTTCTTT.

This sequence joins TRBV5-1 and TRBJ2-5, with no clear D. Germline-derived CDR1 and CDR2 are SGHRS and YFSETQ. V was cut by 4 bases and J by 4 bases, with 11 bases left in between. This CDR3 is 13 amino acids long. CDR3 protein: CASSPLRAETQYF. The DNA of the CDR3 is TGCGCCAGCAGCCCCCTCAGAGCAGAGACCCAGTACTTC.

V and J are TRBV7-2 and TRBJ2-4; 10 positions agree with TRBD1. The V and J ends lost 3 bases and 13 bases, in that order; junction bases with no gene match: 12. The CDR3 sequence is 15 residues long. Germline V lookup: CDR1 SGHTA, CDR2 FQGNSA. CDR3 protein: CASSFFWGQGMEQYF. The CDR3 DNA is TGTGCCAGCAGCTTCTTTTGGGGACAGGGGATGGAGCAGTACTTC.

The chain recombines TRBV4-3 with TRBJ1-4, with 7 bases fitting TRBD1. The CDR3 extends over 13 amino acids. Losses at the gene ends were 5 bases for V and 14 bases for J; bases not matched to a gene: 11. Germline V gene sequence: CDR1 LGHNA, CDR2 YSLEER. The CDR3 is CASSAITGVGLFF. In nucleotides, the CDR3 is TGCGCCAGCAGCGCGATTACAGGGGTAGGGCTGTTTTTT.

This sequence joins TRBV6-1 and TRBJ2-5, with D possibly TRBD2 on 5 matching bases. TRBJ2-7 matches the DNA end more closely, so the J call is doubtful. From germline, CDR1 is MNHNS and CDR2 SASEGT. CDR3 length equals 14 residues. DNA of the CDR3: TGTGCCAGCAAGCTGCAGGTGGGAGCCTACGAGCAGTACTTC. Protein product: CASKLQVGAYEQYF.

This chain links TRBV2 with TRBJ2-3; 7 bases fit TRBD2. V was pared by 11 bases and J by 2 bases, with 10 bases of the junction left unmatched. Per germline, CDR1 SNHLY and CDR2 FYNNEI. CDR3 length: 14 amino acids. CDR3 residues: CASWTSGATDTQYF. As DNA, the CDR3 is TGTGCCTCTTGGACGAGCGGGGCCACAGATACGCAGTATTTT. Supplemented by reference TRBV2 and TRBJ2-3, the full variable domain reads EPEVTQTPSHQVTQMGQEVILRCVPISNHLYFYWYRQILGQKVEFLVSFYNNEISEKSEIFDDQFSVERPDGSNFTLKIRSTKLEDSAMYFCASWTSGATDTQYFGPGTRLTVL.

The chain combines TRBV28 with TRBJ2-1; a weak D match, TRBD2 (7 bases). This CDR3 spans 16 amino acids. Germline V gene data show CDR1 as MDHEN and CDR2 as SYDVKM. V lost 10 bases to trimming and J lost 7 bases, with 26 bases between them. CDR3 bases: TGTGCCACCGGGGGTCGGGGGGACACATATAAGAATGAGCAGTTCTTC. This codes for CATGGRGDTYKNEQFF.

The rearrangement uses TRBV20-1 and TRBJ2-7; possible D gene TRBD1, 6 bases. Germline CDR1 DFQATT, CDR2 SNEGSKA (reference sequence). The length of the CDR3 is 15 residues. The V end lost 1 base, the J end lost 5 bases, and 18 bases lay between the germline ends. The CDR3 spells CSARASQGIPHEQYF. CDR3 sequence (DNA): TGCAGTGCTAGAGCTTCACAGGGTATTCCGCACGAGCAGTACTTC.

For the CDR3, the DNA is TGTGCCAGCAATTCTGGGCCCCCGTGGGCCACCGGGGAGCTGTTTTTT. Its translation is CASNSGPPWATGELFF. The rearrangement links TRBV5-5 to TRBJ2-2; D remains ambiguous. The CDR3 spans 16 residues. V lost 6 bases and J lost 4, with 19 bases in between. The germline V gene has CDR1 SGHKS and CDR2 YYEKEE (reference sequence).